This T cell receptor beta chain came from a study of cytomegalovirus exposure and HLA in healthy donors. The PCR used 60 Vbeta and 13 Jbeta primers. Data came from immunoSEQ multiplex PCR; TCRdb stores just in-frame clones and leaves some out. Here the sample spans 150,000 to 200,000 clones, 60% to 80% being singletons. With respect to this clone: Its matching antigen is unknown.

These donors counted as nominally healthy when sampled, but unrecorded immune exposures were likely. General study findings and limits: Accurate predictions that matched the HLA-A and HLA-B alleles of most subjects were reportedly made from TCR beta sequences.

Material for sequencing was PBMCs. The receptor was derived from a man in his forties or fifties in good health and CMV-seropositive.

This chain's CDR3 is CASSFDPGQGAAGYTF. The CDR3 nucleotides are TGCGCCAGCAGCTTCGACCCCGGACAGGGGGCGGCGGGCTACACCTTC. J is TRBJ1-2 and V is TRBV5-1; 11 nucleotides match TRBD1. Germline CDR1 SGHRS, CDR2 YFSETQ. J lost 8 bases, V lost 2 bases, and 11 bases had no gene match. The CDR3 contains 16 residues. Full variable domain (outside the CDR3, taken from reference TRBV5-1 and TRBJ1-2): KAGVTQTPRYLIKTRGQQVTLSCSPISGHRSVSWYQQTPGQGLQFLFEYFSETQRNKGNFPGRFSGRQFSNSRSEMNVSTLELGDSALYLCASSFDPGQGAAGYTFGSGTRLTVV.